The 15 T cell receptor beta chains given below trace back to one sample, sequenced in a study of Tregs in tolerant kidney transplant recipients. Using immunoSEQ multiplex PCR, the repertoire was profiled, and TCRdb retains in-frame clones only, with some absent. The sample is made up of tens of thousands of clones, and the top ten hold more than 6.5% of it. The sequences come from CD8+ T cells from blood, collected before the transplant. The origin of the receptors is a human donor who received a combined kidney and bone marrow transplant.

With regard to this clone: From the germline J gene comes the end of the CDR3, since the read stops 3 residues before it. J is TRBJ1-5 and V is TRBV7-6; no clear D gene. The germline V and J ends were trimmed by 5 bases and 0 bases, with 8 bases remaining between them. The germline V gene encodes CDR1 SGHVS and CDR2 FNYEAQ. The CDR3 is 14 residues long. The CDR3 sequence: CASSPRASNQPQHF. The DNA read from the CDR3 is TGTGCCAGCAGCCCAAGGGCTAGCAATCAGCCC.

With respect to this clone: The CDR3 is cut off 3 residues early in the read; its end comes from the germline J gene. V usage is TRBV19 and J usage is TRBJ2-3; TRBD2 might be the D (6 bases). V lost 1 base and J lost 0, with 11 bases in between. The CDR3 runs to 16 residues. Germline V gives CDR1 LNHDA, CDR2 SQIVND (reference sequence). CDR3 sequence: CASSIVAVTSTDTQYF. CDR3 DNA (partial): TGTGCCAGTAGTATAGTAGCGGTAACTAGCACAGATACG.

A word on this clone: From the germline J gene comes the end of the CDR3, since the read stops 3 residues before it. The chain uses TRBV19 and TRBJ2-5; TRBD2 matches 9 bases. This CDR3 spans 16 amino acids. Trimming cost V 3 bases and J 5 bases; bases outside gene matches: 10. CDR1 and CDR2 from the germline V gene are LNHDA and SQIVND (reference sequence). The CDR3 loop is CASSIASGTSWETQYF. The CDR3 DNA, read in part, is TGTGCCAGTAGTATTGCCTCCGGGACTAGCTGGGAGACC.

With respect to this clone: The read comes to an end 3 residues before the CDR3 does, leaving the germline J gene to fill in the end. The J gene is TRBJ1-2, the V gene TRBV5-6, with 7 bases aligning to TRBD1. Germline CDR1 is SGHDT and CDR2 is YYEEEE. This CDR3 region has 15 residues. J gave up 1 base and V 3 bases, and 6 bases lay outside the gene matches. The sequenced CDR3 bases are TGTGCCAGCAGCTCTAGGGACAGTCTTAACTATGGC. Translating it yields CASSSRDSLNYG. The CDR3 in full is CASSSRDSLNYGYTF.

With regard to this clone: From the germline J gene comes the end of the CDR3, since the read stops 3 residues before it. The chain couples TRBV11-2 to TRBJ1-2; D remains ambiguous. V lost 1 base, J lost 4 bases, and 10 bases lay in between. Looked up from germline, CDR1 is SGHAT and CDR2 is FQNNGV. CDR3 length: 14 amino acids. The part of the CDR3 DNA that was read is TGTGCCAGCAGCTTAGCCCTAGAACCCTATGGC. This codes for CASSLALEPYG. The full-length CDR3 reads as CASSLALEPYGYTF.

On this clone itself: The DNA ends 3 residues before the CDR3 does, and the rest of the CDR3 is filled in from the germline J gene. This chain joins TRBV7-2 and TRBJ2-7; D is possibly TRBD2 (6 bases). The CDR3 covers 13 residues. Germline values: CDR1 SGHTA, CDR2 FQGNSA. Between the trimmed V and J ends, which lost 3 bases and 1 base, there was a span of 7 bases. The CDR3 bases that were read are TGTGCCAGCAGCTTGGGACTGTCCTACGAG. Encoded protein: CASSLGLSYE. Given in full, the CDR3 is CASSLGLSYEQYF.

On this clone itself: The read is 3 residues too short to cover the CDR3 end, so that end is filled in from the germline J gene. The gene calls are TRBV6-4 and TRBJ2-1; 9 bases align to TRBD2. Looked up from germline, CDR1 is MRHNA and CDR2 is SNTAGT. This CDR3 is built from 19 residues. The ends lost 0 bases at V and 0 bases at J; junction bases unmatched: 9. CDR3 DNA (partial): TGTGCCAGCAGTGACTCTGCTAGCGGGGAATCACTCTCCTACAATGAG. Its protein is CASSDSASGESLSYNE. The whole CDR3 reads CASSDSASGESLSYNEQFF.

Turning to this clone: The read ends 3 residues shy of where the CDR3 ends; the end is completed using the germline J gene. V and J are TRBV2 and TRBJ1-4, with D perhaps matching TRBD1 (6 bases). The V gene lost 6 bases and the J gene lost 7 bases, with 18 bases spanning the gap. Germline V gene lookup returns CDR1 SNHLY and CDR2 FYNNEI. The CDR3 runs 15 residues. The CDR3 reads CASSPLDSSSEKLFF. The covered CDR3 bases are TGTGCCAGCAGCCCCCTGGACAGTTCAAGTGAAAAA. Complete variable domain (other parts from reference TRBV2 and TRBJ1-4): EPEVTQTPSHQVTQMGQEVILRCVPISNHLYFYWYRQILGQKVEFLVSFYNNEISEKSEIFDDQFSVERPDGSNFTLKIRSTKLEDSAMYFCASSPLDSSSEKLFFGSGTQLSVL.

In regard to this clone: The read is 3 residues too short to cover the CDR3 end, so that end is filled in from the germline J gene. The chain couples TRBV6-1 to TRBJ2-2; weak D call: TRBD1 (7 bases). This CDR3 contains 15 residues. Germline assignment: CDR1 MNHNS and CDR2 SASEGT. V was clipped by 4 bases and J by 3 bases, with 12 bases between them. Here the CDR3 reads CASSGGDRDTGELFF. The CDR3 DNA, read in part, is TGTGCCAGCAGTGGGGGGGACAGAGACACCGGGGAG.

Worth noting for this clone: The sequence runs out 3 residues before the end of the CDR3; the remainder is reconstructed from the germline J gene. This chain joins TRBV6-1 and TRBJ1-5; D may be TRBD1 (6 bases). The CDR3 runs to 16 residues. Trimming cost V 2 bases and J 8 bases, with 19 bases left between them. Germline V CDR1 and CDR2: MNHNS, SASEGT. CDR3 DNA (partial): TGTGCCAGCAGTGAATTAAGTATAGGGGGAGTGAAGCCC. Its translation is CASSELSIGGVKP. The full CDR3 sequence reads CASSELSIGGVKPQHF.

Comment on this clone: Read sequence stops 3 residues before the CDR3 end, and the germline J gene provides the missing end. The V and J genes are TRBV6-2 or TRBV6-3 and TRBJ2-7; D possibly corresponds to TRBD1 (8 bases). Trimming stripped 6 bases from V and 6 bases from J, with 21 bases between. Germline CDR1 MNHEY, CDR2 SVGEGT. The CDR3 runs to 15 residues. The CDR3 loop reads CASSLLDRGGGEQYF. The part of the CDR3 DNA that was read is TGTGCCAGCAGCCTGCTCGACAGGGGAGGGGGCGAG.

Of note for this clone: The CDR3 extends 3 residues past the end of the read, so its final part is completed from the germline J gene. J is TRBJ1-1 and V is TRBV11-2, with 7 bases lining up with TRBD1. The V segment lost 6 bases and the J segment 4 bases; nucleotides outside the gene matches: 5. The CDR3 covers 13 residues. The germline V gene has CDR1 SGHAT and CDR2 FQNNGV. This CDR3 is CASSFTGVTEAFF. The CDR3 DNA, read in part, is TGTGCCAGCAGTTTCACAGGGGTCACTGAA. Together with reference TRBV11-2 and TRBJ1-1, the CDR3 gives the full variable domain: EAGVAQSPRYKIIEKRQSVAFWCNPISGHATLYWYQQILGQGPKLLIQFQNNGVVDDSQLPKDRFSAERLKGVDSTLKIQPAKLEDSAVYLCASSFTGVTEAFFGQGTRLTVV.

Of note for this clone: Coverage ceases 3 residues before the CDR3 finishes, and the germline J gene fills in the end. The chain joins TRBV7-9 to TRBJ1-1, with D tentatively TRBD1 (6 bases). The CDR3 extends over 14 amino acids. Per the germline V gene, CDR1 is SEHNR and CDR2 is FQNEAQ (reference sequence). V lost 6 bases and J lost 4, with 15 bases in between. CDR3 sequence reads: CASRPPDSSTEAFF. The DNA read from the CDR3 is TGTGCCAGCAGACCGCCGGACAGTAGCACTGAA.

As regards this clone: Different DNA sequences within this sample yield the same CDR3. The chain's CDR3 is CASSIGTSGYNEQFF. Partial CDR3 DNA: TGTGCCAGTAGTATTGGGACTAGCGGCTACAATGAG. This chain joins TRBV19 and TRBJ2-1, with 11 bases aligning to TRBD2. The read falls 3 residues short of the CDR3 end, and the missing part is taken from the germline J gene. Germline V gene data show CDR1 as LNHDA and CDR2 as SQIVND (reference sequence). Unmatched junction bases numbered 1, after V lost 3 bases and J lost 3 bases. The CDR3 spans 15 residues. Supplemented by reference TRBV19 and TRBJ2-1, the full variable domain reads DGGITQSPKYLFRKEGQNVTLSCEQNLNHDAMYWYRQDPGQGLRLIYYSQIVNDFQKGDIAEGYSVSREKKESFPLTVTSAQKNPTAFYLCASSIGTSGYNEQFFGPGTRLTVL.

As concerns this clone: The read stops 3 residues short of the end of the CDR3; the missing end is completed from the germline J gene. V is TRBV19 and J is TRBJ2-7, with 7 nucleotides matching TRBD1. The CDR3 sequence is 14 residues long. V was clipped by 3 bases and J by 1 base; unmatched bases: 3. The germline gives CDR1 LNHDA, CDR2 SQIVND (reference sequence). The CDR3 is CASSISGQSYEQYF. The sequenced part of the CDR3 DNA is TGTGCCAGTAGTATTTCGGGACAGTCCTACGAG.